This TCR beta chain was identified during a study of blood T cell repertoires in COVID-19. About the study: Sites in the United States, Italy and Spain provided acute and convalescent COVID-19 samples.

V was clipped by 8 bases and J by 1 base, with 11 bases between them. The germline V gene has CDR1 SNHLY and CDR2 FYNNEI. This CDR3 is built from 13 residues. Authors' methods: Quantification of nucleated cells was approximated via reference gene primer amplification. Sequenced by immunoSEQ multiplex PCR; TCRdb stores in-frame clones only, minus some. That table supplies the V and J calls and clone size; D and trimming were determined from the DNA. The sample shows 170,000 or so clones, roughly 88% of them seen only once. Donors in Cohort 3 who had recovered were those with two negative PCRs, healthcare professional clearance, or resolution of their symptoms.

The gene calls are TRBV2 and TRBJ1-1; D gene unclear. This clonotype was sampled from a woman in her fifties or sixties who had recovered from COVID-19. The specimen sequenced was PBMCs or T cells enriched from blood (not recorded which). CDR3 region: CASREGTNTEAFF. In DNA form, the CDR3 reads TGTGCCAGCCGGGAGGGAACGAACACTGAAGCTTTCTTT.